This T cell receptor (beta chain) was observed in a study of T-cell reconstitution after alpha-beta-depleted transplantation in children. At least ten counts were recorded for this clonotype. The antigen remains undetermined. General study findings and limits: The origin of alpha-beta T cells about two months after transplant was reportedly several hundred expanded graft clones. From surviving recipient T cells and thymic progenitors came the high day-60 TCRbeta diversity observed in some patients. The authors attributed T-cell counts and diversity one year after transplant mostly to newly produced T cells.

Unique molecular identifiers were built into the TCRbeta library. TCRdb reprocessed the PCR reads with MiXCR, giving one entry per CDR3 protein. The sample holds roughly 200,000 distinct CDR3 sequences; about 8.2% are singletons and the top ten take 35% to 45%. V gave up 3 bases and J gave up 4 bases, with 10 bases separating them. Germline lookup yields CDR1 DFQATT and CDR2 SNEGSKA (reference sequence). CDR3 length: 12 residues. Sequences were derived from PBMCs, mostly from graft donor cells, sampled 360 days after TCRalphabeta/CD19-depleted stem cell transplant. The sequence was collected from a male patient aged 2 to 10 who had a stem cell transplant for acute myeloid leukemia, so the T cells may come from the graft donor. The chain carries TRBV20-1 and TRBJ2-7, with D unclear. The CDR3 bases are TGCAGTGCTAGCGATGGGCGGTACGAGCAGTACTTC. Translation: CSASDGRYEQYF.